This section outlines one TCR beta chain sequence together with its context. The antigen remains unidentified. These data come from a study of T cells in Graves' hyperthyroidism and ophthalmopathy. Study overall: At initial diagnosis, before any treatment had begun, peripheral blood was obtained.

Study-wide findings and caveats: Most expanded thyroid clonotypes above 0.001 also appeared in blood.

Regions amplified from RNA transcripts were the TCR beta CDR3 regions. HTBI primers were the set used in a first-round RT-PCR of the TCR CDR3. TCRdb passed the multiplex PCR reads through MiXCR, listing each CDR3 protein once. The sample consists of hundreds of thousands of distinct CDR3 sequences, approximately 16% of them appearing once. Ophthalmopathy cases met thresholds of Clinical Activity Score at least 3, NOSPECS grade at least 4 and duration under 3 months. PBMCs were obtained from about 9 ml fresh peripheral blood. The V and J ends lost 6 bases and 6 bases, in that order; junction bases with no gene match: 11. The CDR3 loop spans 15 amino acids. From germline, CDR1 is SGHRS and CDR2 YFSETQ.

This chain uses TRBV5-1 with TRBJ1-1; 10 nucleotides align to TRBD1. The sequencing input was blood. The receptor was isolated from a woman in her thirties or forties with Graves' ophthalmopathy. In nucleotides, the CDR3 is TGCGCCAGCAAACTATCCGGGACAGGGGCCCCTGAAGCTTTCTTT. Its protein is CASKLSGTGAPEAFF.